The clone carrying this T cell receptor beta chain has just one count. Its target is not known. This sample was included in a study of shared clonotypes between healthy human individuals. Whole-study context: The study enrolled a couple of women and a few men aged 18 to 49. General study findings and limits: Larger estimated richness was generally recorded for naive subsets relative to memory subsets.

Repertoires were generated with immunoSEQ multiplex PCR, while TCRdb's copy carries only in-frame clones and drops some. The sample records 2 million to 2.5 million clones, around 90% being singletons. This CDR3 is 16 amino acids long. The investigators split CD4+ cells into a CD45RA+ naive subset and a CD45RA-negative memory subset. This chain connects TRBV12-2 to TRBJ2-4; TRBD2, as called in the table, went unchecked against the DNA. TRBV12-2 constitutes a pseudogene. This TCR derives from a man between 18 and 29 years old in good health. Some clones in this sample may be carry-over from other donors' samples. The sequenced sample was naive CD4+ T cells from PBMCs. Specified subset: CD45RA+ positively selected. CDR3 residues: CASRLRLAGGKGIQYF. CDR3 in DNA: TGTGCAAGTCGCCTTCGACTAGCGGGAGGGAAGGGCATTCAGTACTTC.